This entry concerns a single T cell receptor beta chain. This table comes from immunoSEQ multiplex PCR, and its TCRdb copy is limited to in-frame clones, with some not included. The data show more than 85,000 clones, approximately 90% seen once. This specimen belongs to a study of blood T cell repertoires in COVID-19. This TCR was sampled from a human donor in a cohort sampled during active COVID-19. The source material was peripheral blood.

The CDR3 here is CASRETASYEQYF. CDR3 coding DNA: TGTGCCAGCAGAGAGACAGCCTCCTACGAGCAGTACTTC. The V gene is TRBV2, the J gene TRBJ2-7; maybe TRBD1 (5 bases). This CDR3 comprises 13 residues. The ends were cut back, 6 bases at V and 0 bases at J, with 9 bases in the middle. Per germline, CDR1 SNHLY and CDR2 FYNNEI. The full variable domain, rest sourced from reference TRBV2 and TRBJ2-7, is EPEVTQTPSHQVTQMGQEVILRCVPISNHLYFYWYRQILGQKVEFLVSFYNNEISEKSEIFDDQFSVERPDGSNFTLKIRSTKLEDSAMYFCASRETASYEQYFGPGTRLTVT.